This is a list of T cell receptor beta chains from one sample in a study of T cells after yellow fever vaccination. MiXCR, run by TCRdb on the 5' RACE reads, gives a single entry per CDR3 protein. The sample shows 300,000 or so distinct CDR3 sequences, approximately 8% of them seen only once. The sample was CD4+ T cells sorted from PBMCs, taken 5 days after the yellow fever booster vaccination. Receptors were obtained from a man aged 18 to 35 who received the YFV17D yellow fever vaccine. Both conserved end residues are trimmed from each CDR3. Size is omitted from some rows. Given values are once, few, many or a class for expanded clones.

J,size,V,CDR3
TRBJ1-5,.,TRBV20-1,SARITGAVNQPQH
TRBJ1-2,.,TRBV7-2,ASSLGRGRIGYT
TRBJ1-6,few,TRBV6-1,ASSEKGRAHNSPLH
TRBJ1-5,few,TRBV6-5,ASSLQDGGNQPQH
TRBJ1-2,few,TRBV7-2,ASSSYGTNYGYT
TRBJ1-2,many,TRBV4-1,ASSPGVNYGYT
TRBJ2-1,few,TRBV7-9,ASRQQNTAYNEQF
TRBJ2-3,many,TRBV5-1,ASSLDYGDTQY
TRBJ1-2,.,TRBV4-3,ASSQEIQSWHRGLF
TRBJ2-3,.,TRBV6-5,ASRAGLAGVRTDTQY